This T cell receptor beta chain was captured by sequencing in a study of T cell responses to AZD1222 COVID-19 vaccine. Losses at the gene ends were 0 bases for V and 10 bases for J; bases not matched to a gene: 10. The CDR3 extends over 15 amino acids. Germline V CDR1 and CDR2: SGDLS, YYNGEE. Libraries were prepared by immunoSEQ multiplex PCR; TCRdb keeps only in-frame clonotypes and omits some of them. In the table there are 130,000 to 150,000 clones, around 92% of which are singletons. Sequenced here: peripheral blood, sampled after recovery from COVID-19. The receptor comes from an adult who had recovered from COVID-19. The V call is TRBV9, the J call TRBJ2-1; 7 nucleotides match TRBD2. CDR3 nucleotide sequence: TGTGCCAGCAGCGTAGGGGCGGGAGCTGAAAGGGAGCAGTTCTTC. It specifies CASSVGAGAEREQFF. The full variable domain, completed using reference TRBV9 and TRBJ2-1, is DSGVTQTPKHLITATGQRVTLRCSPRSGDLSVYWYQQSLDQGLQFLIQYYNGEERAKGNILERFSAQQFPDLHSELNLSSLELGDSALYFCASSVGAGAEREQFFGPGTRLTVL.